The 30 T cell receptor beta chains in this list originate from one sample, sequenced in a study of blood T cell repertoires in COVID-19. Profiling relied on immunoSEQ multiplex PCR, and the TCRdb table lists in-frame clones only, not all of them. The top ten clones hold roughly 18% of a sample with 72,000 or so clones, 80% of them seen once. The sample taken for sequencing was peripheral blood. These receptors all stem from a man between 65 and 85 years old who had recovered from COVID-19.

Only a few counts were recorded for this clone. V gene TRBV5-5 combines with J gene TRBJ1-5; 7 bases map to TRBD1. The CDR3 extends over 16 amino acids. CDR1 is SGHKS and CDR2 is YYEKEE in the germline V gene (reference sequence). V gave up 0 bases and J gave up 2 bases; unmatched junction bases: 5. CDR3: CASSLETGTGNQPQHF. In nucleotides, the CDR3 is TGTGCCAGCAGCTTGGAGACCGGGACAGGCAATCAGCCCCAGCATTTT. Using reference TRBV5-5 and TRBJ1-5 for the parts outside the CDR3, the full variable domain is DAGVTQSPTHLIKTRGQQVTLRCSPISGHKSVSWYQQVLGQGPQFIFQYYEKEERGRGNFPDRFSARQFPNYSSELNVNALLLGDSALYLCASSLETGTGNQPQHFGDGTRLSIL.

J is TRBJ1-6 and V is TRBV6-5; 10 bases line up with TRBD1. Looked up from germline, CDR1 is MNHEY and CDR2 is SVGAGI. After removal of 4 bases from V and 5 bases from J, the junction contained 2 bases not matched to a gene. The CDR3 contains 15 residues. This CDR3 reads CASSWTGGNNSPLHF. The CDR3, as DNA: TGTGCCAGCAGTTGGACAGGGGGGAATAATTCACCCCTCCACTTT.

The gene calls are TRBV29-1 and TRBJ2-2; D unclear. V gave up 5 bases and J gave up 5 bases, with 15 bases separating them. CDR1 is SQVTM and CDR2 is ANQGSEA in the germline V gene. This CDR3 has 14 residues. Here the CDR3 reads CSVSGSRSTGELFF. The CDR3 DNA reads as TGCAGCGTTTCAGGCTCGCGTAGTACCGGGGAGCTGTTTTTT.

This sequence joins TRBV20-1 and TRBJ2-2; 7 nucleotides line up with TRBD1. Trimming cost V 3 bases and J 5 bases; bases outside gene matches: 6. Germline assignment: CDR1 DFQATT and CDR2 SNEGSKA (reference sequence). There are 14 residues in the CDR3. Here the CDR3 reads CSASRGRQTGELFF. Written as DNA, the CDR3 is TGCAGTGCTAGTAGGGGGCGCCAAACCGGGGAGCTGTTTTTT.

This clone was detected only once. The J gene is TRBJ2-1, the V gene TRBV19; 11 bases fit TRBD2. There are 15 residues in the CDR3. Germline V gene lookup returns CDR1 LNHDA and CDR2 SQIVND (reference sequence). J was trimmed by 9 bases and V by 6 bases; bases with no gene match: 10. The CDR3 here is CASSPLAGGFGEQFF. In DNA form, the CDR3 reads TGTGCCAGTAGCCCCCTAGCGGGGGGATTTGGTGAGCAGTTCTTC.

Comments on this clone: Other nucleotide sequences in the sample specify the same CDR3. V and J are TRBV19 and TRBJ1-5, with 7 bases fitting TRBD1. The trim removed 5 bases at V and 2 bases at J, leaving 9 bases unmatched. The germline V gene has CDR1 LNHDA and CDR2 SQIVND (reference sequence). This CDR3 has 16 residues. The CDR3 DNA reads TGTGCCAGTAGTCCACGACAGGGAGCGGGCAATCAGCCCCAGCATTTT. Translating it yields CASSPRQGAGNQPQHF.

The chain recombines TRBV2 with TRBJ2-7; TRBD2 aligns across 10 bases. Trimming took 7 bases from V and 3 from J; bases not matched to a gene: 6. The CDR3 runs to 14 residues. Germline V lookup: CDR1 SNHLY, CDR2 FYNNEI. CDR3 nucleotide sequence: TGTGCCAGCAAACCTGGACTAGCGGTCTACGAGCAGTACTTC. This sequence encodes CASKPGLAVYEQYF. The full variable domain, in which reference TRBV2 and TRBJ2-7 provide the parts outside the CDR3, is EPEVTQTPSHQVTQMGQEVILRCVPISNHLYFYWYRQILGQKVEFLVSFYNNEISEKSEIFDDQFSVERPDGSNFTLKIRSTKLEDSAMYFCASKPGLAVYEQYFGPGTRLTVT.

This chain connects TRBV18 to TRBJ2-5, with 8 positions matching TRBD2. Germline values: CDR1 KGHSH, CDR2 LQKENI. The CDR3 has 15 residues. Trimming removed 6 bases from V and 2 bases from J; junction bases left unmatched: 8. DNA of the CDR3: TGTGCCAGCTCTCCGACGGGGGGGAATCAAGAGACCCAGTACTTC. It specifies CASSPTGGNQETQYF.

The table lists this clone with a few counts. The chain couples TRBV5-5 to TRBJ1-5; 8 nucleotides align to TRBD1. CDR1 and CDR2 (germline): SGHKS, YYEKEE (reference sequence). The CDR3 loop spans 15 amino acids. V lost 3 bases and J lost 6; bases outside the gene matches: 8. The DNA for the CDR3 is TGTGCCAGCAGCTCCCGGACAGGGATGGTTCAGCCCCAGCATTTT. Translation: CASSSRTGMVQPQHF. Full variable domain (remainder filled in from reference TRBV5-5 and TRBJ1-5): DAGVTQSPTHLIKTRGQQVTLRCSPISGHKSVSWYQQVLGQGPQFIFQYYEKEERGRGNFPDRFSARQFPNYSSELNVNALLLGDSALYLCASSSRTGMVQPQHFGDGTRLSIL.

The chain carries TRBV19 and TRBJ1-5, with TRBD1 identical over 8 bases. Trimming removed 5 bases from V and 1 base from J; junction bases left unmatched: 10. Per germline, CDR1 LNHDA and CDR2 SQIVND (reference sequence). This CDR3 is built from 17 residues. CDR3 bases: TGTGCCAGTAGTCCAAGGACAGGGTGGGAGAGCAATCAGCCCCAGCATTTT. This codes for CASSPRTGWESNQPQHF.

The V call is TRBV9, the J call TRBJ2-1; 8 bases align to TRBD2. Germline V lookup: CDR1 SGDLS, CDR2 YYNGEE. The CDR3 spans 14 residues. Trimming took 3 bases from V and 6 from J; bases not matched to a gene: 5. The CDR3, as DNA: TGTGCCAGCAGCGAAACCGGGACTAGCAATGAGCAGTTCTTC. As protein: CASSETGTSNEQFF.

J is TRBJ1-2 and V is TRBV18, with TRBD1 matching over 8 bases. The length of the CDR3 is 16 residues. Germline V gives CDR1 KGHSH, CDR2 LQKENI. V dropped 4 bases and J dropped 0; count of bases not matched to a gene: 7. CDR3 bases: TGTGCCAGCTCACTAAGGGGACAGGAATCTAACTATGGCTACACCTTC. This translates into CASSLRGQESNYGYTF.

The chain uses TRBV28 and TRBJ1-1; TRBD1 is a possible D gene (6 bases). The V gene lost 2 bases and the J gene lost 0 bases, with 10 bases spanning the gap. Germline V gene lookup returns CDR1 MDHEN and CDR2 SYDVKM. There are 15 residues in the CDR3. The CDR3 loop reads CASSLGGTLNTEAFF. CDR3 bases: TGTGCCAGCAGTTTAGGGGGCACCTTGAACACTGAAGCTTTCTTT. The whole variable domain, remainder taken from reference TRBV28 and TRBJ1-1, is DVKVTQSSRYLVKRTGEKVFLECVQDMDHENMFWYRQDPGLGLRLIYFSYDVKMKEKGDIPEGYSVSREKKERFSLILESASTNQTSMYLCASSLGGTLNTEAFFGQGTRLTVV.

This chain links TRBV10-3 with TRBJ2-1; 11 bases are shared with TRBD2. Germline V CDR1 and CDR2: ENHRY, SYGVKD. V lost 0 bases to trimming and J lost 2 bases; unmatched junction nucleotides: 9. The CDR3 consists of 19 residues. CDR3 amino acids: CAISESKLAGGRPYNEQFF. The CDR3 DNA follows: TGTGCCATCAGTGAGTCCAAGCTAGCGGGGGGACGACCCTACAATGAGCAGTTCTTC.

This clone is a singleton in its sample. J is TRBJ2-4 and V is TRBV11-2; possibly TRBD2 for D (5 bases). Germline V gene data show CDR1 as SGHAT and CDR2 as FQNNGV. Trimming left V 1 base short and J 2 bases short, with 12 bases between. The CDR3 totals 16 residues. The CDR3 coding sequence is TGTGCCAGCAGCTTAGCGCGGGTCGGATCCAAAAACATTCAGTACTTC. Amino acids: CASSLARVGSKNIQYF. Drawing the rest from reference TRBV11-2 and TRBJ2-4, the complete variable domain is EAGVAQSPRYKIIEKRQSVAFWCNPISGHATLYWYQQILGQGPKLLIQFQNNGVVDDSQLPKDRFSAERLKGVDSTLKIQPAKLEDSAVYLCASSLARVGSKNIQYFGAGTRLSVL.

The V gene is TRBV11-2, the J gene TRBJ2-1; TRBD2 matches at 11 bases. The length of the CDR3 is 17 residues. The germline V gene has CDR1 SGHAT and CDR2 FQNNGV. The ends lost 3 bases at V and 9 bases at J; junction bases unmatched: 13. The CDR3 coding sequence is TGTGCCAGCAGCTTCGCCTTAGCGGGGGGGCCGGTTGGTGAGCAGTTCTTC. Amino acids: CASSFALAGGPVGEQFF.

The chain has TRBV7-2 and TRBJ2-2, with 8 bases matching TRBD1. The CDR3 spans 14 residues. In germline, CDR1 is SGHTA, CDR2 FQGNSA. V shed 4 bases and J 7 bases; nucleotides not matched to a gene: 5. The CDR3 coding sequence is TGTGCCAGCAGCTCTACAGGGGGGAACGGGGAGCTGTTTTTT. Translation gives CASSSTGGNGELFF.

This clone showed up just once. The rearrangement links TRBV13 to TRBJ2-7, with D tentatively TRBD1 (6 bases). The V end was cut by 0 bases, the J end by 7 bases, with 13 bases between. The CDR3 is 14 amino acids. Per the germline V gene, CDR1 is PRHDT and CDR2 is FYEKMQ (reference sequence). This chain's CDR3 is CASSLGPGVGEQYF. In DNA, the CDR3 is TGTGCCAGCAGCTTAGGCCCAGGGGTAGGAGAGCAGTACTTC.

The V and J genes are TRBV7-9 and TRBJ1-2; TRBD1 matches 10 bases. V was clipped by 5 bases and J by 4 bases; unmatched bases: 7. The CDR3 totals 15 residues. CDR1 SEHNR and CDR2 FQNEAQ come from the germline V gene (reference sequence). The CDR3 reads CASSRGQGHLYGYTF. CDR3 bases: TGTGCCAGCAGCCGGGGACAGGGGCACCTCTATGGCTACACCTTC.

The chain uses TRBV7-8 and TRBJ2-7; 8 bases match TRBD1. V was clipped by 5 bases and J by 2 bases; unmatched bases: 11. The CDR3 is 16 residues long. CDR1 and CDR2 from the germline V gene are SGHVS and FQNEAQ. The CDR3 protein is CASSLLPDRVPYEQYF. CDR3 DNA sequence: TGTGCCAGCAGCCTTCTTCCGGACAGGGTCCCCTACGAGCAGTACTTC. Based on the CDR3 plus reference TRBV7-8 and TRBJ2-7, the full variable domain is GAGVSQSPRYKVAKRGQDVALRCDPISGHVSLFWYQQALGQGPEFLTYFQNEAQLDKSGLPSDRFFAERPEGSVSTLKIQRTQQEDSAVYLCASSLLPDRVPYEQYFGPGTRLTVT.

The rearrangement uses TRBV20-1 and TRBJ1-2; tentatively, D is TRBD1 (5 bases). The CDR3 is 11 residues long. CDR1 is DFQATT and CDR2 is SNEGSKA in the germline V gene (reference sequence). V was pared by 2 bases and J by 4 bases, with 5 bases between. CDR3 loop: CSARQGYGYTF. The CDR3 DNA reads as TGCAGTGCTAGACAGGGCTATGGCTACACCTTC.

The chain recombines TRBV27 with TRBJ2-3; TRBD2 agrees at 10 bases. After removal of 8 bases from V and 3 bases from J, the junction contained 5 bases not matched to a gene. The germline V gene has CDR1 MNHEY and CDR2 SMNVEV (reference sequence). This CDR3 is built from 14 residues. The CDR3 spells CASLKAGGTDTQYF. CDR3 nucleotides: TGTGCCAGCTTAAAAGCGGGGGGGACAGATACGCAGTATTTT.

The chain carries TRBV7-8 and TRBJ2-5, with 12 bases lining up with TRBD2. Germline V gene lookup returns CDR1 SGHVS and CDR2 FQNEAQ. With 1 base clipped from V and 2 bases from J, the junction kept 5 bases outside the gene matches. This CDR3 comprises 17 residues. The CDR3 DNA is TGTGCCAGCAGCTTAGTGTGGGGACTAGCGGGTCAAGAGACCCAGTACTTC. Translation gives CASSLVWGLAGQETQYF.

The chain is built from TRBV3-1 (or the pseudogene TRBV3-2) and TRBJ2-5; perhaps TRBD2 as D (7 bases). V lost 4 bases, J lost 5 bases, and 11 bases lay in between. CDR1 LGHDT and CDR2 YNNKEL come from the germline V gene (reference sequence). The CDR3 is 13 amino acids. CDR3 amino acids: CASSPRGGETQYF. For the CDR3, the DNA is TGTGCCAGCAGCCCTAGGGGGGGGGAGACCCAGTACTTC.

This clone occurred once. The chain couples TRBV27 to TRBJ2-5; 13 nucleotides align to TRBD2. Trimming at V came to 10 bases and at J to 4 bases, leaving 6 bases not matched to a gene. This CDR3 has 14 residues. Germline V gene sequence: CDR1 MNHEY, CDR2 SMNVEV (reference sequence). CDR3 nucleotides: TGTGCCATCGGACTAGCGGGAGTCCTAGAGACCCAGTACTTC. This encodes CAIGLAGVLETQYF.

The rearrangement links TRBV3-1 (or the pseudogene TRBV3-2) to TRBJ1-3; 7 positions match TRBD1. CDR3 size: 14 residues. The germline V gene has CDR1 LGHDT and CDR2 YNNKEL (reference sequence). Germline trimming cut 5 bases from V and 4 bases from J; bases unmatched to any gene: 5. The CDR3 DNA reads TGTGCCAGCAGCTCGACAGGGACGGGAAACACCATATATTTT. Encoded protein: CASSSTGTGNTIYF.

J is TRBJ2-2 and V is TRBV2, with TRBD1 matching over 10 bases. The CDR3 is 18 residues long. V was clipped by 2 bases and J by 6 bases; unmatched bases: 12. From germline, CDR1 is SNHLY and CDR2 FYNNEI. CDR3 sequence reads: CASSEFGGQGILSGELFF. CDR3 nucleotide sequence: TGTGCCAGCAGTGAATTTGGGGGACAGGGGATCTTGTCCGGGGAGCTGTTTTTT.

In nucleotides, the CDR3 is TGTGCCAGCAGCCCAGGACTAGCGGAAGAGACCCAGTACTTC. Its translation: CASSPGLAEETQYF. This rearrangement joins TRBV11-2 to TRBJ2-5; 10 bases line up with TRBD2. The germline gives CDR1 SGHAT, CDR2 FQNNGV. The CDR3 sequence is 14 residues long. V lost 5 bases, J lost 3 bases, and 3 bases stayed unmatched.

The genes are TRBV5-4 and TRBJ1-1; TRBD1 is a possible D gene (6 bases). The V gene's germline CDR1 is SGHNT and CDR2 YYREEE (reference sequence). The CDR3 runs to 15 residues. Deletions cut 0 bases from V and 2 bases from J, with 11 bases between. The CDR3 here is CASSLDARGNTEAFF. The CDR3 coding sequence is TGTGCCAGCAGCTTGGATGCCAGGGGTAACACTGAAGCTTTCTTT.

The V call is TRBV3-1 (or the pseudogene TRBV3-2), the J call TRBJ1-5; D is uncertain. CDR1 is LGHDT, CDR2 YNNKEL, per germline (reference sequence). The CDR3 is made up of 12 amino acids. Trimming removed 4 bases at V and 5 bases at J, with 6 bases between. CDR3 DNA: TGTGCCAGCAGCCCCGGGGATCAGCCCCAGCATTTT. It is translated as CASSPGDQPQHF.